The following is a TCR beta chain sequence with its context. Sequencing of TCR beta was carried out in blood CD8+ and CD4+ T cells. As controls, healthy donors matched for age and sex were used. Germline V lookup: CDR1 LGHDT, CDR2 YNNKEL (reference sequence). Unmatched junction bases numbered 1, after V lost 0 bases and J lost 1 base. This CDR3 is built from 16 residues. This specimen comes from a study of CD8 T cells in Susac syndrome. cDNA came from about 0.46 to 1 ug RNA primed by random hexamers. Each CDR3 protein gets one entry after TCRdb re-called the immunoSEQ multiplex PCR reads with MiXCR. This table has 130,000 to 150,000 distinct CDR3 sequences, approximately 94% appearing once.

The sequencing input was CD4+ T cells from PBMCs. The source of this sequence is a human donor in good health. V is TRBV3-1 and J is TRBJ2-3; 10 bases are a match to TRBD2. CDR3 coding DNA: TGTGCCAGCAGCCAAGACGGGACTAGCGGCACAGATACGCAGTATTTT. Residues: CASSQDGTSGTDTQYF.